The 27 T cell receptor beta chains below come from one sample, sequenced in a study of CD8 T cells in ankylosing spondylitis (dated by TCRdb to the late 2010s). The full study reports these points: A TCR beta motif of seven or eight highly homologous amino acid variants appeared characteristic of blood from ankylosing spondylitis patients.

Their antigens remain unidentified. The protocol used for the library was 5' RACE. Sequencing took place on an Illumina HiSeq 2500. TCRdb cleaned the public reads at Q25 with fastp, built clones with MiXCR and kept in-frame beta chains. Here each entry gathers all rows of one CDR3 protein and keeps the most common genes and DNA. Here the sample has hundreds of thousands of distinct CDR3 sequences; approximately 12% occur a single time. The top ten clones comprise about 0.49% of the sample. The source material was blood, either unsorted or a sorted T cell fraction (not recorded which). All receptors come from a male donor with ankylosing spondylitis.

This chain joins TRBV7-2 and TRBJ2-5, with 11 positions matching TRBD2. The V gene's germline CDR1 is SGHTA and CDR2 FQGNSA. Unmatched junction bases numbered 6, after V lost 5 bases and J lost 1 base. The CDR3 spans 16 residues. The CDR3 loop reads CASSIGGTSGQETQYF. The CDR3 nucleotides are TGTGCCAGCAGCATAGGGGGGACTAGCGGCCAAGAGACCCAGTACTTC. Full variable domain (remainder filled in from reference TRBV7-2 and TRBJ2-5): GAGVSQSPSNKVTEKGKDVELRCDPISGHTALYWYRQSLGQGLEFLIYFQGNSAPDKSGLPSDRFSAERTGGSVSTLTIQRTQQEDSAVYLCASSIGGTSGQETQYFGPGTRLLVL.

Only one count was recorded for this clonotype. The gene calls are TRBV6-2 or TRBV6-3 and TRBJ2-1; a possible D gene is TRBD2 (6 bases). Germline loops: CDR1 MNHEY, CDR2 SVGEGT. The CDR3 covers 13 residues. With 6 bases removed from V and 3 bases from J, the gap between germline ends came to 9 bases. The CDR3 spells CASRSDYYNEQFF. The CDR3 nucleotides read TGTGCCAGCAGATCGGACTACTACAATGAGCAGTTCTTC.

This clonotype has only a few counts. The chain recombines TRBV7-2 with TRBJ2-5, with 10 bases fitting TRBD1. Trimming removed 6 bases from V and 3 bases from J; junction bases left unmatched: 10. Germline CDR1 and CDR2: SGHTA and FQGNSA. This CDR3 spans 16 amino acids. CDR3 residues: CASSIPTGGEEETQYF. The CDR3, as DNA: TGTGCCAGCAGTATACCGACAGGGGGCGAAGAAGAGACCCAGTACTTC.

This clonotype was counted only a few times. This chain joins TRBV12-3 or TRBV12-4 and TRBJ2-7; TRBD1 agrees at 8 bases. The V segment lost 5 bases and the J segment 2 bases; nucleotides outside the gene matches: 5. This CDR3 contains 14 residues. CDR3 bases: TGTGCCAGCAGTCATAACAGGGGGACCTACGAGCAGTACTTC. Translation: CASSHNRGTYEQYF.

CDR3 in amino acids: CASSQGRLRAETQYF. The CDR3, as DNA: TGCGCCAGCAGCCAAGGGCGGCTCAGAGCGGAGACCCAGTACTTC. The genes are TRBV4-3 and TRBJ2-5, with no clear D. The ends were cut back, 1 base at V and 5 bases at J, with 14 bases in the middle. The CDR3 is 15 amino acids. The germline CDR1 and CDR2 sequences are LGHNA and YSLEER.

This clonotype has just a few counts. CDR3 coding DNA: TGTGCCAGCAGTTTGCCGTCAGATACGCAGTATTTT. This translates into CASSLPSDTQYF. The chain uses TRBV28 and TRBJ2-3; the D is unclear. Germline values: CDR1 MDHEN, CDR2 SYDVKM. Trimming cost V 3 bases and J 4 bases, with 5 bases left between them. The CDR3 is made up of 12 amino acids.

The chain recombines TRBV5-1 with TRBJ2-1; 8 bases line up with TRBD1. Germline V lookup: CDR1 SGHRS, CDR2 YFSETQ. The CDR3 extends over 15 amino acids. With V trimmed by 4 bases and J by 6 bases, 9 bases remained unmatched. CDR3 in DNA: TGCGCCAGCAGCCCCGCACAGGGGGAGTTCAATGAGCAGTTCTTC. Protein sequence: CASSPAQGEFNEQFF.

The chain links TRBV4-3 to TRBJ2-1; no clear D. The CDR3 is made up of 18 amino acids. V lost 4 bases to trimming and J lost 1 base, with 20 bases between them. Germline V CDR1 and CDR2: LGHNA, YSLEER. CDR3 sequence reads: CASSPEAPPPSSYNEQFF. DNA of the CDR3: TGCGCCAGCAGCCCCGAAGCGCCCCCGCCGTCTTCCTACAATGAGCAGTTCTTC.

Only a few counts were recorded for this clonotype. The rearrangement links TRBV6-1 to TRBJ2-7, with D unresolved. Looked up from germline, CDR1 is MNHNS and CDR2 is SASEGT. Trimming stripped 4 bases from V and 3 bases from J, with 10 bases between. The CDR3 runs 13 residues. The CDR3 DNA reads TGTGCCAGCAGTGGACGGAGTCTCTACGAGCAGTACTTC. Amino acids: CASSGRSLYEQYF.

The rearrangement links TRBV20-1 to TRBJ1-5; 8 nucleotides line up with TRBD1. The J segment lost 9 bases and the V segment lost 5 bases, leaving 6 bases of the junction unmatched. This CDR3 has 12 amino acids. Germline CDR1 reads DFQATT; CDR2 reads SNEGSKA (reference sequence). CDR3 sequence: CSAGQGERPQHF. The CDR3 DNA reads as TGCAGTGCTGGACAGGGCGAAAGGCCCCAGCATTTT.

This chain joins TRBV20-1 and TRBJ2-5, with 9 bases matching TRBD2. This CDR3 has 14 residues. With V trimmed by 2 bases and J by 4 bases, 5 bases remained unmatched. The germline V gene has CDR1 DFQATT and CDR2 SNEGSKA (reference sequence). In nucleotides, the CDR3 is TGCAGTGCTAGATCTGCGGGAGGGAGAGAGACCCAGTACTTC. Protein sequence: CSARSAGGRETQYF.

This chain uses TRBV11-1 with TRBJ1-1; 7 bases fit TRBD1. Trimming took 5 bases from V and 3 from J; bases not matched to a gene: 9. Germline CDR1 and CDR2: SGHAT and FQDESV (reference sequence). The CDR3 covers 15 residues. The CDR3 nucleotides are TGTGCCAGCAGCCTGGGGCAGGGGACAGACACTGAAGCTTTCTTT. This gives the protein CASSLGQGTDTEAFF.

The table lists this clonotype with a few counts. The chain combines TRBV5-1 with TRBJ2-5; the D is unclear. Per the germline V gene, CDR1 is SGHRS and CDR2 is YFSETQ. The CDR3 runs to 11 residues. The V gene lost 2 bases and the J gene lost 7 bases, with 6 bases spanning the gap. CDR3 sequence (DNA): TGCGCCAGCAGCTTCGATGGGACCCAGTACTTC. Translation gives CASSFDGTQYF.

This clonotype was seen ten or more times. CDR3 residues: CSASSGSFYNEQFF. The CDR3 nucleotides are TGCAGTGCTAGTAGCGGGAGTTTCTACAATGAGCAGTTCTTC. The V gene is TRBV20-1, the J gene TRBJ2-1; 9 bases fit TRBD2. Germline lookup yields CDR1 DFQATT and CDR2 SNEGSKA (reference sequence). The CDR3 covers 14 residues. Germline trimming cut 3 bases from V and 3 bases from J; bases unmatched to any gene: 3.

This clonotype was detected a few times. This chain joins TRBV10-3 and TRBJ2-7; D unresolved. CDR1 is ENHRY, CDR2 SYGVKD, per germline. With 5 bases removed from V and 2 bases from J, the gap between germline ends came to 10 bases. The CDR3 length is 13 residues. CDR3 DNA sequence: TGTGCCATCAGTACTCCCTCGACCTACGAGCAGTACTTC. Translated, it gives CAISTPSTYEQYF.

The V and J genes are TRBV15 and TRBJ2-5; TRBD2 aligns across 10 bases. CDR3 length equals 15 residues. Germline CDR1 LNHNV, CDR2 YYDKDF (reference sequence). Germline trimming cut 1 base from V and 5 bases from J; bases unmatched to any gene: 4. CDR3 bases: TGTGCCACCAGCAGAGCGCTAGCGGGAGCGGAGACCCAGTACTTC. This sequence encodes CATSRALAGAETQYF.

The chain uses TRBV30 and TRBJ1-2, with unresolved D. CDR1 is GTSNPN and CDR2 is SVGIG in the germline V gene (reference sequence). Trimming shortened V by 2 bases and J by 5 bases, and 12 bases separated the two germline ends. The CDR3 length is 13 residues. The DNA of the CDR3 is TGTGCCTGGAGTCCGGGAGCTCTGTATGGCTACACCTTC. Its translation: CAWSPGALYGYTF. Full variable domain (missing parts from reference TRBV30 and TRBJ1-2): SQTIHQWPATLVQPVGSPLSLECTVEGTSNPNLYWYRQAAGRGLQLLFYSVGIGQISSEVPQNLSASRPQDRQFILSSKKLLLSDSGFYLCAWSPGALYGYTFGSGTRLTVV.

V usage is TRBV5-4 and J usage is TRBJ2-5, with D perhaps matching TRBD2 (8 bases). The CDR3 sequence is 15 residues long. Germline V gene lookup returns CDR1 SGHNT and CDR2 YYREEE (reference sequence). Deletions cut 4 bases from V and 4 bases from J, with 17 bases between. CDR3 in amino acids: CASSRDSGGGETQYF. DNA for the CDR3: TGTGCCAGCAGCCGGGACAGCGGGGGCGGAGAGACCCAGTACTTC.

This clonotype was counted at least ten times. The CDR3 DNA sequence: TGTGCCAGCAGCTTAGGGAGGCCCCAATCTTACGAGCAGTACTTC. It codes for CASSLGRPQSYEQYF. This chain uses TRBV7-2 with TRBJ2-7; D might be TRBD2 (5 bases). With 1 base removed from V and 4 bases from J, the gap between germline ends came to 14 bases. Looked up from germline, CDR1 is SGHTA and CDR2 is FQGNSA. This CDR3 has 15 residues.

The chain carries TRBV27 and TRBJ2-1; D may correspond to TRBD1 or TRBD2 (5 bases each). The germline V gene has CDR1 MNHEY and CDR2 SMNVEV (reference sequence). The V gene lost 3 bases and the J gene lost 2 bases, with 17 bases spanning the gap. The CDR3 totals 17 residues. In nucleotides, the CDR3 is TGTGCCAGCAGTTTTCTTACCGGGACCGCAGCCTACAATGAGCAGTTCTTC. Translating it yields CASSFLTGTAAYNEQFF.

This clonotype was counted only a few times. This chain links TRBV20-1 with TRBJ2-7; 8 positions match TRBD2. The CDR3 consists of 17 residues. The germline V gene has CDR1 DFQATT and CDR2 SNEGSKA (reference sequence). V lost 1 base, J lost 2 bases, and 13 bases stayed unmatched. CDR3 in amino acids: CSARVFLPQRGPYEQYF. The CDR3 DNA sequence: TGCAGTGCTAGAGTGTTTCTCCCCCAGCGGGGGCCCTACGAGCAGTACTTC.

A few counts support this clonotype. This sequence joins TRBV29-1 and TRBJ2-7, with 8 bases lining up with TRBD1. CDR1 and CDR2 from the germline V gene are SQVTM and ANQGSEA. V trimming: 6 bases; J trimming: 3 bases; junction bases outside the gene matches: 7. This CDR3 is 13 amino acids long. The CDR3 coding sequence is TGCAGCGTGGGGACAGGCCGGAACTACGAGCAGTACTTC. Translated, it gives CSVGTGRNYEQYF.

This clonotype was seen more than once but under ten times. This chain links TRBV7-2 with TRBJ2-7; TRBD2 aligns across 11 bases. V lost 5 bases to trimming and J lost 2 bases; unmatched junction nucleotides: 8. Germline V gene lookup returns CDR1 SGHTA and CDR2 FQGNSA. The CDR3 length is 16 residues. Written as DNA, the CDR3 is TGTGCCAGCAGCCCGCAAGGACTAGCGGGTACCTACGAGCAGTACTTC. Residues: CASSPQGLAGTYEQYF.

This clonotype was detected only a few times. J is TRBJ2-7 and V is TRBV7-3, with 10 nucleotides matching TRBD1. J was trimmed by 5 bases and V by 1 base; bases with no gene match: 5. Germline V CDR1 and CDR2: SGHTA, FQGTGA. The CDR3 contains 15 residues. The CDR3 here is CASSLRDRGRHEQYF. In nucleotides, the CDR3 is TGTGCCAGCAGCTTAAGGGACAGGGGTCGCCACGAGCAGTACTTC.

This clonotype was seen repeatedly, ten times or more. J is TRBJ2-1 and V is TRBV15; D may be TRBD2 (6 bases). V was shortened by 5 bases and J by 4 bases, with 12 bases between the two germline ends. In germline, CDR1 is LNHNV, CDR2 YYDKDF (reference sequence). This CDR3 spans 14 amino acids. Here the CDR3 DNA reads TGTGCCACCAGCCTCCGGACTACGTACAATGAGCAGTTCTTC. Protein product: CATSLRTTYNEQFF.

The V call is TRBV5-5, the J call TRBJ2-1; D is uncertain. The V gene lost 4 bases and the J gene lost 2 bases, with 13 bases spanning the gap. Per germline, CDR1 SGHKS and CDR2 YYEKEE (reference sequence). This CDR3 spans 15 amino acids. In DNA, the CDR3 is TGTGCCAGCAGCCCCCTAAGGCTAGCCTACAATGAGCAGTTCTTC. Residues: CASSPLRLAYNEQFF.

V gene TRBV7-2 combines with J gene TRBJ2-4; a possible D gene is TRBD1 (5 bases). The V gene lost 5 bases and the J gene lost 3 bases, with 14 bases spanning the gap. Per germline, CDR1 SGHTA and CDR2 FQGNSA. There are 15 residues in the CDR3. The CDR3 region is CASSPLSGFKNIQYF. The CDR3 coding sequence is TGTGCCAGCAGCCCACTTTCAGGGTTCAAAAACATTCAGTACTTC.